Listed below are T cell receptor beta chains from one sample, sequenced in a study of CD8 T cells in Susac syndrome. One entry per CDR3 protein, called by TCRdb with MiXCR from the immunoSEQ multiplex PCR reads. The sample lists about 280,000 distinct CDR3 sequences; roughly 84% were seen once. Sequenced sample: CD8+ T cells from PBMCs. These receptors were obtained from a human donor with multiple sclerosis. Each CDR3 is given with its conserved first and last residue. The D gene is left open where the match is weak. Clone sizes are given selectively: once, few, many, or a class where the clone is expanded.

few	TRBV5-6	-	TRBJ2-2	CASSFSGAPVTGELFF	TGTGCCAGCAGCTTTTCCGGGGCCCCGGTCACCGGGGAGCTGTTTTTT
-	TRBV30	-	TRBJ2-7	CAQTAGWGPYEQYF	TGTGCCCAGACCGCAGGGTGGGGACCGTACGAGCAGTACTTC
-	TRBV2	-	TRBJ2-3	CASSDPVARSTDTQYF	TGTGCCAGCAGTGACCCCGTTGCGCGTAGCACAGATACGCAGTATTTT
-	TRBV27	TRBD1	TRBJ2-7	CASSFDRVRSYEQYF	TGTGCCAGCAGTTTTGACAGGGTTCGCTCCTACGAGCAGTACTTC
-	TRBV19	TRBD2	TRBJ2-1	CASSIPSGLGPYNEQFF	TGTGCCAGTAGTATACCCTCGGGACTAGGCCCCTACAATGAGCAGTTCTTC
-	TRBV19	-	TRBJ2-6	CASMGYRVNSGANVLTF	TGTGCCAGTATGGGGTACAGGGTGAACTCTGGGGCCAACGTCCTGACTTTC
-	TRBV7-6	-	TRBJ2-1	CASSFLAAGGVNEQFF	TGTGCCAGCAGCTTTCTAGCGGCTGGGGGCGTGAATGAGCAGTTCTTC
few	TRBV7-9	-	TRBJ2-7	CASSLEGNEQYF	TGTGCCAGCAGCTTAGAGGGTAACGAGCAGTACTTC
-	TRBV27	-	TRBJ2-2	CASTEHPGSTGELFF	TGTGCCAGCACCGAGCACCCCGGGAGTACTGGGGAGCTGTTTTTT
-	TRBV6-5	TRBD1	TRBJ2-7	CASSYGTGGEYEQYF	TGTGCCAGCAGTTACGGGACAGGGGGCGAGTACGAGCAGTACTTC
-	TRBV9	TRBD1	TRBJ2-3	CASSATGTDTDTQYF	TGTGCCAGCAGCGCGACCGGGACAGACACAGATACGCAGTATTTT
-	TRBV28	TRBD2	TRBJ2-7	CASSPLTSGRAYEQYF	TGTGCCAGCAGCCCTCTCACTAGCGGGAGGGCCTACGAGCAGTACTTC
few	TRBV30	TRBD1	TRBJ2-7	CACVLSRDRVFDEQYF	TGTGCCTGCGTCCTTAGCCGGGACAGGGTATTCGACGAGCAGTACTTC
-	TRBV28	-	TRBJ2-2	CASSLEGWTGELFF	TGTGCCAGCAGTTTAGAGGGTTGGACCGGGGAGCTGTTTTTT
-	TRBV12-3/TRBV12-4	TRBD1	TRBJ1-2	CASSLNRGIYGYTF	TGTGCCAGCAGTTTGAACAGGGGCATCTATGGCTACACCTTC
few	TRBV27	-	TRBJ1-5	CASSWTGYSNQPQHF	TGTGCCAGCAGCTGGACGGGGTATAGCAATCAGCCCCAGCATTTT
once	TRBV6-5	TRBD2	TRBJ2-2	CASSYSRLAGVAGELFF	TGTGCCAGCAGTTATAGTCGACTAGCGGGAGTGGCCGGGGAGCTGTTTTTT
few	TRBV25-1	-	TRBJ2-7	CASSELGYEQYF	TGTGCCAGCAGTGAATTGGGGTACGAGCAGTACTTC
-	TRBV7-6	-	TRBJ2-1	CASTLSYSSGDLGQFF	TGTGCCAGCACCCTTTCTTATAGTAGTGGGGACTTAGGTCAGTTCTTC
once	TRBV2	TRBD2	TRBJ2-5	CASRGRRLAGQETQYF	TGTGCCAGCAGGGGACGTCGCCTAGCGGGACAAGAGACCCAGTACTTC
-	TRBV9	-	TRBJ1-5	CASSGGNNQPQHF	TGTGCCAGCAGCGGGGGGAACAATCAGCCCCAGCATTTT
-	TRBV12-3/TRBV12-4	TRBD2	TRBJ2-1	CASSPWREGSNNEQFF	TGTGCCAGCAGTCCCTGGCGGGAGGGTTCAAACAATGAGCAGTTCTTC
-	TRBV20-1	TRBD1	TRBJ1-4	CSARGTGVEKLFF	TGCAGTGCTAGAGGGACAGGGGTGGAAAAACTGTTTTTT
once	TRBV10-3	-	TRBJ2-3	CAIEEDSTDTQYF	TGTGCCATCGAGGAGGATAGCACAGATACGCAGTATTTT
-	TRBV7-9	-	TRBJ2-7	CASSFNHEQYF	TGTGCCAGCAGCTTTAATCACGAGCAGTACTTC
few	TRBV20-1	-	TRBJ2-7	CSARNRASSYEQYF	TGCAGTGCTAGGAACAGGGCTAGCTCCTACGAGCAGTACTTC
-	TRBV7-9	TRBD2	TRBJ2-1	CASSLGAGGLNNEQFF	TGTGCCAGCAGCTTAGGAGCGGGAGGTCTAAACAATGAGCAGTTCTTC
-	TRBV9	TRBD2	TRBJ2-3	CASSVGLAVTDTQYF	TGTGCCAGCAGCGTAGGGCTAGCGGTTACAGATACGCAGTATTTT
-	TRBV27	TRBD2	TRBJ2-3	CASSLGGRAKDTQYF	TGTGCCAGCAGTTTAGGCGGGAGGGCCAAAGATACGCAGTATTTT
-	TRBV2	-	TRBJ2-1	CASSTPANEQFF	TGTGCCAGCAGTACCCCGGCCAATGAGCAGTTCTTC
-	TRBV19	-	TRBJ2-5	CASSIGPGGRKNGETQYF	TGTGCCAGTAGTATAGGCCCCGGGGGGCGGAAGAACGGGGAGACCCAGTACTTC
-	TRBV5-8	-	TRBJ2-1	CASSFSSIPQFF	TGTGCCAGCAGCTTCTCCAGCATCCCCCAGTTCTTC
-	TRBV27	-	TRBJ2-1	CASSHGVNEQFF	TGTGCCAGCAGCCACGGAGTGAATGAGCAGTTCTTC
-	TRBV28	TRBD1	TRBJ1-5	CASIWQGGGQPQHF	TGTGCCAGCATTTGGCAGGGGGGTGGCCAGCCCCAGCATTTT
-	TRBV7-9	-	TRBJ2-7	CASSSLGSYEQYF	TGTGCCAGCAGTTCCCTGGGGTCCTACGAGCAGTACTTC
once	TRBV28	-	TRBJ1-1	CASSFAGVLGNTEAFF	TGTGCCAGCAGTTTCGCAGGGGTGTTGGGGAACACTGAAGCTTTCTTT
-	TRBV7-9	TRBD1	TRBJ2-7	CASSSRTGGTYEQYF	TGTGCCAGCAGCTCGCGGACAGGGGGTACCTACGAGCAGTACTTC
-	TRBV14	TRBD1	TRBJ1-1	CASSQVGTGWLNTEAFF	TGTGCCAGCAGCCAAGTCGGGACAGGTTGGCTCAACACTGAAGCTTTCTTT
-	TRBV25-1	TRBD1	TRBJ2-5	CASSEYGQGAYSETQYF	TGTGCCAGCAGTGAATATGGGCAGGGGGCGTATTCAGAGACCCAGTACTTC
-	TRBV27	-	TRBJ1-1	CASSGQSNTEAFF	TGTGCCAGCAGTGGACAATCGAACACTGAAGCTTTCTTT
-	TRBV7-3	TRBD2	TRBJ2-3	CASSPSTSGRTDTQYF	TGTGCCAGCAGCCCCTCGACTAGCGGGAGAACAGATACGCAGTATTTT
-	TRBV28	-	TRBJ2-2	CASSLVQGFHGELFF	TGTGCCAGCAGTCTCGTTCAGGGTTTTCACGGGGAGCTGTTTTTT
-	TRBV30	TRBD2	TRBJ2-5	CAWSSPGLVTGTQYF	TGTGCCTGGAGTTCCCCGGGACTAGTGACTGGGACCCAGTACTTC
-	TRBV7-2	TRBD1	TRBJ1-5	CASSLEAQGQDYQPQHF	TGTGCCAGCAGCTTAGAGGCCCAAGGACAGGATTACCAGCCCCAGCATTTT
-	TRBV7-9	TRBD1	TRBJ1-1	CASSEDRAAFF	TGTGCCAGCAGCGAAGACAGGGCCGCTTTCTTT
-	TRBV6-1	TRBD1	TRBJ2-4	CASTLTGVAKNIQYF	TGTGCCAGCACTTTGACAGGGGTCGCCAAAAACATTCAGTACTTC